This T cell receptor (beta chain) was documented in a study of CD8+CD57+ T cells in acquired aplastic anemia. Study context: Mean DNA quantity obtained from sorted CD4+ and CD8+ cells was about 3.5 ug. Notes on the study in general: Between patients and controls, around 27 CD8+ CDR3 sequences were found in common.

CD8+CD57+ cell expansion had been shown by flow cytometry in patients chosen for sequencing. Diagnosis of severe acquired aplastic anemia applied to all patients. The study profiled TCR beta VDJ and CDR3 using genomic DNA as template. TCRdb re-derived calls from the reads in MiXCR, one entry per CDR3 protein. The data show over 150,000 distinct CDR3 sequences, roughly 60% seen once. With respect to this clonotype: What it binds is not known.

Germline V gene lookup returns CDR1 SGHRS and CDR2 YFSETQ. V lost 0 bases and J lost 5, with 3 bases in between. The CDR3 has 12 residues. The chain recombines TRBV5-1 with TRBJ2-1; no firm D call. This TCR came from a human donor with aplastic anemia. Specimen: sorted CD4+, CD8+, or CD8+CD57+ T cells (not recorded which) from PBMCs. In DNA form, the CDR3 reads TGCGCCAGCAGCTTGGAAGACAATGAGCAGTTCTTC. Protein: CASSLEDNEQFF.